The clone carrying this T cell receptor (beta chain) is a singleton in its sample. This sample is drawn from a study of PD-L1 blockade in urothelial cancer. Across the study: Blood samples had a median of about 140,000 T cells, roughly 83,000 unique TCRs, and clonality roughly 0.08.

Time point given: peripheral blood 6 weeks after treatment start. Profiled with immunoSEQ multiplex PCR; TCRdb holds only in-frame clones, not every one. The repertoire holds about 30,000 clones, roughly nine tenths seen once, with under 9.5% in the top ten. The CDR3 sequence is 19 residues long. With V trimmed by 2 bases and J by 6 bases, 16 bases remained unmatched. CDR1 and CDR2 (germline): SGHTA, FQGNSA. V and J are TRBV7-2 and TRBJ2-3; the match to TRBD2 covers 11 bases. Specimen: PBMCs, collected around atezolizumab (anti-PD-L1) treatment. The sequence was collected from a man older than 75 with urothelial cancer. The CDR3 region has the DNA TGTGCCAGCAGCTTATTCTCCCCTCGTAGCGGGAGGGCCCTGGATACGCAGTATTTT. Translation: CASSLFSPRSGRALDTQYF. Full variable domain (outside the CDR3, taken from reference TRBV7-2 and TRBJ2-3): GAGVSQSPSNKVTEKGKDVELRCDPISGHTALYWYRQSLGQGLEFLIYFQGNSAPDKSGLPSDRFSAERTGGSVSTLTIQRTQQEDSAVYLCASSLFSPRSGRALDTQYFGPGTRLTVL.